This TCR beta chain was observed in a study of T cell responses to AZD1222 COVID-19 vaccine (dated by TCRdb to about 2021). As for the study more broadly: AZD1222 recipients whose second dose came at about 4 weeks and those whose second dose came at about 12 weeks were combined into one group, since spike-specific TCR depth and breadth did not differ between the two schedules. TCR sequencing covered over 230 trial participants: some 210 given two doses of AZD1222 and about 26 given two doses of MenACWY control vaccine. Trial participants were enrolled into age subgroups of 18-55, 56-69 and 70-plus years, which contained about 150, 28 and 57 TCR-sequenced participants, respectively. Broader findings and caveats from the paper: The vaccine-associated CD4 TCRs covered the entire spike protein, and the dominant responses fell in regions 160-218 and 743-854. Only 5 to 7 AZD1222 recipients were SARS-CoV-2 seropositive at baseline, limiting conclusions about previously exposed vaccinees. Participants were mostly white British, with more females than males. The authors suggested clonal diversity may have been underestimated. Spike-specific TCR breadth and depth rose significantly after two AZD1222 doses compared with day 0 and with MenACWY recipients. Because no samples from the day 14 peak response were available, repertoires could be characterized only after the peak T cell response. Epitopes outside the regions mutated in the B.1.351 and B.1.1.7 variants were reportedly recognized by nearly half of the unique spike-specific TCRs. In the small 56-69-year group, the increase in depth fell short of significance, most likely because of low power.

For this clone: What antigen it recognizes has not been identified. Mismatch with germline at one junction end may stem from a read error.

The CDR3 regions of human TCRbeta chains were subjected to immunosequencing. The paper's processing steps were these. Repertoire TCRs were checked for matches against a reference library of SARS-CoV-2-specific TCRs that had been generated using the MIRA antigen-specificity platform. Breadth meant the fraction of unique TCRs that were SARS-CoV-2-associated, whereas depth meant the fraction of total T cells that were SARS-CoV-2-associated. Using the MIRA data, each spike-specific TCR was assigned both to the spike region to which the TCR was reactive and to a CD4 or CD8 class. Log10-transformed breadth and depth values were compared by one-way ANOVA with Sidak's multiple comparisons tests. TCRdb's version of the immuneACCESS table is confined to in-frame rearrangements and falls short of the full clone set. An unresolved V gene accounts for under half of the shortfall where checked; the remainder is of unknown origin. The DNA was the basis for D and trimming; V, J and clone size are from that table. In this sample the table shows 100,000 to 150,000 clones, around 90% of which occur a single time. Around 6.1% of the sample rests with the top ten.

The time point label, read with the paper, signifies: baseline before first vaccination. Vaccinee samples were obtained from the UK trials COV001 and COV002, which included a single-blind randomized controlled phase 2/3 trial of AZD1222 (ChAdOx1 nCoV-19) in healthy adults. Trial participant PBMC samples were collected at day 0 and day 28 after the second dose for TCRbeta chain sequencing. The origin of this receptor is an adult in good health. Here the sequenced sample was peripheral blood, taken on day 0 of AZD1222 vaccination.

The CDR3 sequence is CASSLALGQPNF. The DNA sequence reads TGTGCCAGCAGTTTAGCGCTAGGACAGCCGAACTTC. The V gene is TRBV12-3 or TRBV12-4 and the J gene is TRBJ1-2, with TRBD1 tentatively as D gene (6 bases match). The CDR3 starts with the cysteine, ends with the phenylalanine, and has 12 residues. The DNA shown is the 36-base CDR3, in frame from base 1.